This is a list of T cell receptor beta chains from one sample in a study of T-cell reconstitution after alpha-beta-depleted transplantation in children. TCRdb analysed the PCR reads with MiXCR anew, one entry per CDR3 protein. The repertoire holds some 200,000 distinct CDR3 sequences, with over 5.5% as singletons. Source: PBMCs from the stem cell graft donor, taken from the stem cell graft. The receptors here all came from a human donor who donated a stem cell graft to a child with Wiskott-Aldrich syndrome. CDR3s include the opening cysteine and the closing phenylalanine or tryptophan.

j_gene	v_gene	CDR3aa
TRBJ2-5	TRBV6-1	CASRFGRSSGRGGETQYF
TRBJ1-1	TRBV25-1	CASSESGRKKEAFF
TRBJ2-1	TRBV7-2	CASSLTSPMYNEQFF
TRBJ2-6	TRBV12-3/TRBV12-4	CASSWEGPISGANVLTF
TRBJ1-2	TRBV20-1	CSARGQGSRYGYTF
TRBJ2-2	TRBV7-9	CASSSDYRGTGELFF
TRBJ2-2	TRBV5-1	CATSSDPSRNTGELFF
TRBJ1-2	TRBV15	CATSRGGQSEGGYTF
TRBJ1-6	TRBV10-3	CAISEFPGQGAHF
TRBJ1-6	TRBV30	CAWNVDLGGSPLHF
TRBJ2-1	TRBV6-1	CASRKEAGTNNEQFF
TRBJ2-2	TRBV7-8	CASNLGGTGGYTGELFF
TRBJ2-5	TRBV18	CASSEGTGTETQYF
TRBJ2-1	TRBV5-1	CASNNLWDNEQFF
TRBJ1-1	TRBV27	CASSLSSGFTEAFF
TRBJ2-2	TRBV5-5	CASSLGPGREAGELFF
TRBJ1-1	TRBV6-5	CASRPIGTGPVNTEAFF
TRBJ2-6	TRBV7-9	CASSLQGLGANVLTF
TRBJ2-1	TRBV24-1	CATSDTDPRGTGVDNEQFF
TRBJ2-5	TRBV30	CAWNTGVGETQYF
TRBJ2-7	TRBV14	CASSPWDSSYEQYF
TRBJ1-1	TRBV7-2	CASSLGGTSGAEAFF
TRBJ2-7	TRBV5-1	CASSLTGWDEQYF
TRBJ1-1	TRBV5-5	CASSLEGIPNTEAFF
TRBJ2-2	TRBV3-1	CAICLTSGRGGQFTGELFF
TRBJ1-6	TRBV12-3/TRBV12-4	CASRRMNSPLHF
TRBJ2-1	TRBV5-1	CASSLDLAGSNEQFF
TRBJ1-5	TRBV20-1	CSAGDRDQPQHF
TRBJ1-2	TRBV7-9	CASSSLLSTNYGYTF
TRBJ2-7	TRBV20-1	CSAHGGLAKSYEQYF
TRBJ2-5	TRBV6-5	CASSYFLGLETQYF
TRBJ1-1	TRBV20-1	CSANQGLSSEAFF
TRBJ2-3	TRBV10-3	CAISGTSGSSTDTQYF
TRBJ2-2	TRBV12-3/TRBV12-4	CASSSGSHPGSGELFF
TRBJ2-1	TRBV12-3/TRBV12-4	CASSSWGQGNEQFF
TRBJ2-5	TRBV12-3/TRBV12-4	CASSWGEETQYF
TRBJ2-1	TRBV25-1	CASRGYNEQFF
TRBJ2-1	TRBV12-5	CASGFGTIEGEQFF
TRBJ1-4	TRBV12-3/TRBV12-4	CAINTGLGEKLFF
TRBJ2-5	TRBV5-5	CASSLVTRRQETQYF
TRBJ2-1	TRBV4-3	CASSQYRAYNEQFF
TRBJ2-5	TRBV15	CATSGDLQETQYF
TRBJ2-7	TRBV29-1	CSVSRNIGGGSYEQYF
TRBJ2-6	TRBV4-2	CASSQDWALGSGANVLTF
TRBJ2-3	TRBV20-1	CSAGLRSTDTQYF
TRBJ2-1	TRBV7-2	CASSLAGQGPSNNEQFF
TRBJ2-2	TRBV5-5	CASSLLAGIGNGELFF
TRBJ2-1	TRBV18	CASSTSGAGNEQFF
TRBJ2-3	TRBV28	CASRMSLTDTQYF